This T cell receptor beta chain was sequenced during a study of shared clonotypes between healthy human individuals. Study outcomes and limitations: The naive CD4 repertoires of a few donors were compared, and approximately 5% of clonotypes were shared.

Selected positively for CCR7 and CD45RO-negative, naive CD8 cells excluded terminally differentiated effector memory CD45RA+ cells. As to this clone: Its antigen is still unknown. The sample holds other DNA sequences that translate to the same CDR3.

Germline V gives CDR1 SGHAT, CDR2 FQNNGV. The CDR3 sequence is 14 residues long. Between the trimmed V and J ends, which lost 1 base and 3 bases, there was a span of 10 bases. Assay used: immunoSEQ multiplex PCR; TCRdb lists only in-frame clones, some missing. The top ten clones hold roughly 22% of a sample with approximately 720,000 clones, 92% of them seen once. This receptor was obtained from a young man in good health. The genes are TRBV11-2 and TRBJ2-7, with a tentative D call TRBD2 (6 bases). The sequenced material came from naive CD8+ T cells sorted from blood. Here the CDR3 DNA reads TGTGCCAGCAGCTTAGGCGGGGAATACTACGAGCAGTACTTC. Its translation: CASSLGGEYYEQYF. The full variable domain, rest sourced from reference TRBV11-2 and TRBJ2-7, is EAGVAQSPRYKIIEKRQSVAFWCNPISGHATLYWYQQILGQGPKLLIQFQNNGVVDDSQLPKDRFSAERLKGVDSTLKIQPAKLEDSAVYLCASSLGGEYYEQYFGPGTRLTVT.